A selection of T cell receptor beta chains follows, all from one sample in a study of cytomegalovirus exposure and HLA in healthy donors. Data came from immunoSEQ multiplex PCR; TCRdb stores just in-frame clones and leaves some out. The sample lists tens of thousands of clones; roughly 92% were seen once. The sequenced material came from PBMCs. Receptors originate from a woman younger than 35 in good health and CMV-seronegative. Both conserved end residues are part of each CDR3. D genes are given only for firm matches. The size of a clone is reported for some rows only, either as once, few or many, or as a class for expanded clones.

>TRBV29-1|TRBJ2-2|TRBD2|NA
CSVTGTTHTGELFF
TGCAGCGTGACCGGGACTACGCACACCGGGGAGCTGTTTTTT
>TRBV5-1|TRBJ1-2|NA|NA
CASSLGLGQGGYGYTF
TGCGCCAGCAGCTTGGGCTTGGGGCAGGGTGGATATGGCTACACCTTC
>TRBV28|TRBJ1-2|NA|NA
CASKIATWAGYTF
TGTGCCAGCAAAATTGCAACGTGGGCCGGCTACACCTTC
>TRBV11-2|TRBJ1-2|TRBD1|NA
CASSPNRGKDYGYTF
TGTGCCAGCAGCCCGAACAGGGGAAAGGACTATGGCTACACCTTC
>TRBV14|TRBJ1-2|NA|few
CASSPLGARYGYTF
TGTGCCAGCAGCCCGTTGGGGGCTCGCTATGGCTACACCTTC
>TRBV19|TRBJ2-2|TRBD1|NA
CASSIISGTGGSTGELFF
TGTGCCAGTAGTATAATTTCCGGGACAGGGGGTTCAACCGGGGAGCTGTTTTTT
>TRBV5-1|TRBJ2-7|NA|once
CASSLDQGYEQYF
TGCGCCAGCAGCTTGGATCAGGGCTACGAGCAGTACTTC
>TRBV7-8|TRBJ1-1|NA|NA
CASSRLRASGGTEAFF
TGTGCCAGCAGCAGACTGCGAGCCAGCGGAGGGACTGAAGCTTTCTTT
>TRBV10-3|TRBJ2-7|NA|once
CAISERGSEHEQYF
TGTGCCATCAGTGAACGAGGGAGTGAACACGAGCAGTACTTC
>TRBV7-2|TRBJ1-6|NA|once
CASSLVGQVLNNSPLHF
TGTGCCAGCAGCTTAGTCGGTCAGGTCTTAAATAATTCACCCCTCCACTTT
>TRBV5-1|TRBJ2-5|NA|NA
CASSLPGDKGETQYF
TGCGCCAGCAGCTTGCCAGGGGACAAAGGAGAGACCCAGTACTTC
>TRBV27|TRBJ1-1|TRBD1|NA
CASSAIGTATEAFF
TGTGCCAGCAGTGCTATTGGGACAGCTACTGAAGCTTTCTTT
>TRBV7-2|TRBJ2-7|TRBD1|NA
CASSLSPGTGNEQYF
TGTGCCAGCAGCTTATCTCCCGGGACAGGGAACGAGCAGTACTTC
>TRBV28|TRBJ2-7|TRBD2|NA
CASSLSGGVYEQYF
TGTGCCAGCAGTTTATCGGGAGGGGTCTACGAGCAGTACTTC
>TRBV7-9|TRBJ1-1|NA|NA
CASSSLTASGDTEAFF
TGTGCCAGCAGCTCTCTTACGGCTAGCGGGGACACTGAAGCTTTCTTT
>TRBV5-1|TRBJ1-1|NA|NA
CASSAGSRGTEAFF
TGCGCCAGCAGCGCCGGGTCCCGGGGGACTGAAGCTTTCTTT
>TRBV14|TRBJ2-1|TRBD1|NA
CASSRPRTGGTETYNEQFF
TGTGCCAGCAGCCGACCGAGGACAGGGGGCACTGAGACGTACAATGAGCAGTTCTTC
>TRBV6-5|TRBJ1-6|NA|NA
CASSYTGTGNSPLHF
TGTGCCAGCAGTTACACCGGGACTGGTAATTCACCCCTCCACTTT
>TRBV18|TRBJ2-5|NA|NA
CASSAGIQETQYF
TGTGCCAGCTCAGCCGGGATTCAAGAGACCCAGTACTTC
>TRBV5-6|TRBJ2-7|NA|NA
CASSPATHSTRNSYEQYF
TGTGCCAGCAGTCCTGCTACCCATTCGACTAGAAATTCCTACGAGCAGTACTTC
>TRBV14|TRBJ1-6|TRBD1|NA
CASSGDRVNSPLHF
TGTGCCAGCAGCGGGGACAGGGTGAATTCACCCCTCCACTTT
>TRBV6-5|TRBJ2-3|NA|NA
CASSRTFSSTDTQYF
TGTGCCAGCAGTCGGACTTTTTCCTCCACAGATACGCAGTATTTT
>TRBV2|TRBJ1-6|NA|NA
CAEKAGQDSPLHF
TGTGCCGAGAAGGCAGGGCAGGATTCACCCCTCCACTTT
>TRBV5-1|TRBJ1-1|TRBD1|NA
CASSFSRGAEAFF
TGCGCCAGCAGCTTCTCCAGGGGGGCTGAAGCTTTCTTT
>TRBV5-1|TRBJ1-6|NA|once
CASSLGRGNSPLHF
TGCGCCAGCAGCTTGGGGCGGGGTAATTCACCCCTCCACTTT
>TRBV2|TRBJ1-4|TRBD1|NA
CASKILQGGYEKLFF
TGTGCCAGTAAGATTTTACAGGGGGGATATGAAAAACTGTTTTTT
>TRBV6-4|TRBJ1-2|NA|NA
CASSDPGRADGYTF
TGTGCCAGCAGTGACCCCGGCAGGGCGGATGGCTACACCTTC
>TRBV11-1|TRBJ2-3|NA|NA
CASSFPAGLNTDTQYF
TGTGCCAGCAGCTTTCCTGCGGGACTGAACACAGATACGCAGTATTTT
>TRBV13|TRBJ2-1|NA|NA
CASSLGPNREQFF
TGTGCCAGCAGCTTAGGGCCGAACCGGGAGCAGTTCTTC
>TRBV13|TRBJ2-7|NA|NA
CASSAQLYEQYF
TGTGCCAGCAGCGCCCAACTTTACGAGCAGTACTTC
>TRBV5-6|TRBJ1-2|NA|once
CASSLRGNSGYTF
TGTGCCAGCAGCTTACGAGGGAACTCTGGCTACACCTTC
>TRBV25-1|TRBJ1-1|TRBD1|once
CASSGGQGSSEAFF
TGTGCCAGCAGCGGGGGACAGGGGTCCTCTGAAGCTTTCTTT
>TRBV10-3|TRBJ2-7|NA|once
CAISPGGGEQYF
TGTGCCATCAGCCCCGGTGGGGGGGAGCAGTACTTC
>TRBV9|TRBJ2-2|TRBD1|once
CASNRQGATGELFF
TGTGCCAGCAACCGACAGGGGGCGACCGGGGAGCTGTTTTTT
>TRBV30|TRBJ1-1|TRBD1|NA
CASEGGSTGTNTEAFF
TGTGCCTCCGAGGGGGGTTCGACAGGGACGAACACTGAAGCTTTCTTT
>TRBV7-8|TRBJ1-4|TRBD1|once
CASSFPGQGDEKLFF
TGTGCCAGCAGCTTCCCCGGACAGGGTGATGAAAAACTGTTTTTT
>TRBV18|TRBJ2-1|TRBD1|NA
CASSDRATTGEQFF
TGTGCCAGCTCCGACAGGGCCACCACGGGTGAGCAGTTCTTC
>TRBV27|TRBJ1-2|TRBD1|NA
CASSGDRTNYGYTF
TGTGCCAGCAGTGGGGACAGAACCAACTATGGCTACACCTTC
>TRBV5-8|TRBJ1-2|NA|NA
CASTPWGGDGYTF
TGTGCCAGCACCCCTTGGGGAGGGGATGGCTACACCTTC
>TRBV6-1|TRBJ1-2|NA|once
CASKLQDHGYTF
TGTGCCAGCAAATTACAGGACCATGGCTACACCTTC
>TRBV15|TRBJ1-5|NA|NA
CATSRDKTVNQPQHF
TGTGCCACCAGCAGAGATAAAACAGTCAATCAGCCCCAGCATTTT
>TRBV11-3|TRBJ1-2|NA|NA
CASSLVWLLYGYTF
TGTGCCAGCAGCTTAGTGTGGCTTCTCTATGGCTACACCTTC
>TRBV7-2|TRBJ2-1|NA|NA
CASSSRAGLQFF
TGTGCCAGCAGCAGCAGGGCGGGATTGCAGTTCTTC
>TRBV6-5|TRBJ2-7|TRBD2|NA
CASRRRGGRLYEQYF
TGTGCCAGCAGACGACGGGGGGGCCGTCTTTACGAGCAGTACTTC
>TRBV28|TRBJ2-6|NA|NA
CASRHQDAGANVLTF
TGTGCCAGCAGACACCAGGATGCTGGGGCCAACGTCCTGACTTTC
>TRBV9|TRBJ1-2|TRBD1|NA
CASSVAGGDYGYTF
TGTGCCAGCAGCGTAGCAGGGGGTGACTATGGCTACACCTTC
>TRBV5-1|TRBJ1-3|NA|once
CASSRLVGGPGNTIYF
TGCGCCAGCAGCCGCCTGGTGGGGGGGCCTGGAAACACCATATATTTT
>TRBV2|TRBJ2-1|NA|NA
CASIADYYNEQFF
TGTGCCAGCATCGCGGATTATTACAATGAGCAGTTCTTC